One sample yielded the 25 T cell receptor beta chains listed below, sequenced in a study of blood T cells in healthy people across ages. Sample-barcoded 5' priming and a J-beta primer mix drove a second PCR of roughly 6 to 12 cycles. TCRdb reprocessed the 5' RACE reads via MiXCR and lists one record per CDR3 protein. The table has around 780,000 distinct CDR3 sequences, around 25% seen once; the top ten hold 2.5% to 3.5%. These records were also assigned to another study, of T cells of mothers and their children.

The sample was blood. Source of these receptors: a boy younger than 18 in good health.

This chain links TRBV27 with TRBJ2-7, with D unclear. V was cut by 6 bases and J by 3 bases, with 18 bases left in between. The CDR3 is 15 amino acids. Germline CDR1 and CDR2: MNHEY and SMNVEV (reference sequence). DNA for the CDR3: TGTGCCAGCAGGGCGGAAAGGAAATTTCGCTACGAGCAGTACTTC. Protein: CASRAERKFRYEQYF.

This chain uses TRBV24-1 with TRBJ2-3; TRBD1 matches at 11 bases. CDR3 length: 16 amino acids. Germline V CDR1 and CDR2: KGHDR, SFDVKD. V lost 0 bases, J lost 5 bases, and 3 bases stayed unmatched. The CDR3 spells CATSDLTGTGGDTQYF. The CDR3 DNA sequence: TGTGCCACCAGTGATTTGACCGGGACAGGGGGAGATACGCAGTATTTT.

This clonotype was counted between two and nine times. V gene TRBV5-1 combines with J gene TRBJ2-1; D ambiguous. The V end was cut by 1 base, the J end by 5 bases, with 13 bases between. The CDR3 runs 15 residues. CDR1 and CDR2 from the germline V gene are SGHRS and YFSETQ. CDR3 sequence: CASSLYPRRNNEQFF. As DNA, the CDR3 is TGCGCCAGCAGCTTGTACCCTAGGAGAAACAATGAGCAGTTCTTC. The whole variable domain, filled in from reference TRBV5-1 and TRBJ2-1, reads KAGVTQTPRYLIKTRGQQVTLSCSPISGHRSVSWYQQTPGQGLQFLFEYFSETQRNKGNFPGRFSGRQFSNSRSEMNVSTLELGDSALYLCASSLYPRRNNEQFFGPGTRLTVL.

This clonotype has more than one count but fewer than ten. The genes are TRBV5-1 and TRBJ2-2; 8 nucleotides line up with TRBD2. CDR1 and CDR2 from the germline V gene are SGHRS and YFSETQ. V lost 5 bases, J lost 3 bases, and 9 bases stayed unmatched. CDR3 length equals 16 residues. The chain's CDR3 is CASRSPGLADTGELFF. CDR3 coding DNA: TGCGCCAGCAGAAGCCCCGGACTAGCTGACACCGGGGAGCTGTTTTTT.

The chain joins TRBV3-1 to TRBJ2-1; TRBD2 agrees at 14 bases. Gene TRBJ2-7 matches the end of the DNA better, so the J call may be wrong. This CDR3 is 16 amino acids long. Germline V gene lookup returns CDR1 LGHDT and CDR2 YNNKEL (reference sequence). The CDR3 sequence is CASTPGLAGVSYEQYF. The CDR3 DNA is TGTGCCAGCACCCCGGGACTAGCGGGGGTTTCCTACGAGCAGTACTTC.

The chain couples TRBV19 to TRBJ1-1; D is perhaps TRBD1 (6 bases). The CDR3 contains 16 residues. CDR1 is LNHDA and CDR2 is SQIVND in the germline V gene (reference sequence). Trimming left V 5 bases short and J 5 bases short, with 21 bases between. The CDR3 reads CASSPPRQGRGTEAFF. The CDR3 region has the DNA TGTGCCAGTAGTCCCCCCCGGCAAGGGAGGGGGACTGAAGCTTTCTTT. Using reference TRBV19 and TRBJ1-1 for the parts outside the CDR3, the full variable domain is DGGITQSPKYLFRKEGQNVTLSCEQNLNHDAMYWYRQDPGQGLRLIYYSQIVNDFQKGDIAEGYSVSREKKESFPLTVTSAQKNPTAFYLCASSPPRQGRGTEAFFGQGTRLTVV.

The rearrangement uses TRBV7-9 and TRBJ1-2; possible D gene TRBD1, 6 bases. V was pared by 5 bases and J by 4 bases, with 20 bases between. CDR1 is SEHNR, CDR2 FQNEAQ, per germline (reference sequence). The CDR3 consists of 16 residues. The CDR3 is CASSTTQRGSPYGYTF. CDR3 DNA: TGTGCCAGCAGCACAACCCAGAGGGGGTCCCCCTATGGCTACACCTTC.

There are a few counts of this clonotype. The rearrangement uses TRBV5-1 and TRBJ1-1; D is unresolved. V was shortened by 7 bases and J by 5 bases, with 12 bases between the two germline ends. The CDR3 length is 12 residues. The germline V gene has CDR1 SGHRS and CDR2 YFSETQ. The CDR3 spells CASGPGGTEAFF. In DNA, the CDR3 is TGCGCCAGCGGCCCCGGAGGGACTGAAGCTTTCTTT.

CDR3 in amino acids: CASSFPVGQGARDTQYF. CDR3 nucleotides: TGTGCCAGCAGCTTTCCGGTGGGGCAGGGGGCAAGAGATACGCAGTATTTT. The chain employs TRBV7-9 and TRBJ2-3; 8 positions match TRBD1. V lost 3 bases, J lost 5 bases, and 13 bases stayed unmatched. The CDR3 runs 17 residues. Germline loops: CDR1 SEHNR, CDR2 FQNEAQ (reference sequence).

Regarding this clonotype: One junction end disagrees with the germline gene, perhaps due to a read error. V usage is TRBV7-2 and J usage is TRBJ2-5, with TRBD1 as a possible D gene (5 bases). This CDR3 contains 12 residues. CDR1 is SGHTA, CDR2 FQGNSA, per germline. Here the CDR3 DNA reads TGTGCCAGCAGCTTAGTGGTGGGGCCTCCAACGTTC. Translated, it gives CASSLVVGPPTF.

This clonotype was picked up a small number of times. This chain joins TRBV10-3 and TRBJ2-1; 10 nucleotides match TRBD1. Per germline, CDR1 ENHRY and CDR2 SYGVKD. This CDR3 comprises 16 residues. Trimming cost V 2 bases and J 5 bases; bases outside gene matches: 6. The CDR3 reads CAISEPQTGGNNEQFF. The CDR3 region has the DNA TGTGCCATCAGTGAGCCTCAGACAGGGGGCAACAATGAGCAGTTCTTC.

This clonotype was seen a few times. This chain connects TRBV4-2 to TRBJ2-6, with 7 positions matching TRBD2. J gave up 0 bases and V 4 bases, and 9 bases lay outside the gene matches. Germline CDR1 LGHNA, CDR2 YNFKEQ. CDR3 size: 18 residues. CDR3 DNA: TGTGCCAGCAGCCTAATCGGGGGGAACCCCTCTGGGGCCAACGTCCTGACTTTC. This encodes CASSLIGGNPSGANVLTF.

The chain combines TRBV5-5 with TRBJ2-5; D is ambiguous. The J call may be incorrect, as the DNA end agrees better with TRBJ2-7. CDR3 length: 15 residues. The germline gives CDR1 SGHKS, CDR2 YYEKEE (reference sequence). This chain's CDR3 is CASSSPLRGTYEQYF. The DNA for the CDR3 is TGTGCCAGCAGCTCCCCCCTGCGAGGAACCTACGAGCAGTACTTC.

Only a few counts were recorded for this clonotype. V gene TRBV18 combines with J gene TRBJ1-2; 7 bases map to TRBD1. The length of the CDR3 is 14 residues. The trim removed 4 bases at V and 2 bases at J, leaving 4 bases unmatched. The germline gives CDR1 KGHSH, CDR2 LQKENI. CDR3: CASSLTGENYGYTF. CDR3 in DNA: TGTGCCAGCTCACTTACAGGGGAGAACTATGGCTACACCTTC.

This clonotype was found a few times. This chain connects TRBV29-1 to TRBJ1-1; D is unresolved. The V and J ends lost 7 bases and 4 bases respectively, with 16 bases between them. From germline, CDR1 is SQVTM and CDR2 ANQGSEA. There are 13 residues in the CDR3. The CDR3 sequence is CSARSGEGTEAFF. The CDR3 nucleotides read TGCAGCGCCCGAAGCGGGGAGGGCACTGAAGCTTTCTTT.

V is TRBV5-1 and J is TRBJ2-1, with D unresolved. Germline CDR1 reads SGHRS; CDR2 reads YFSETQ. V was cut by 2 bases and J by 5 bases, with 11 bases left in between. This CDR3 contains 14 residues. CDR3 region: CASSFLKTDNEQFF. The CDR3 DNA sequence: TGCGCCAGCAGCTTCTTAAAGACCGACAATGAGCAGTTCTTC.

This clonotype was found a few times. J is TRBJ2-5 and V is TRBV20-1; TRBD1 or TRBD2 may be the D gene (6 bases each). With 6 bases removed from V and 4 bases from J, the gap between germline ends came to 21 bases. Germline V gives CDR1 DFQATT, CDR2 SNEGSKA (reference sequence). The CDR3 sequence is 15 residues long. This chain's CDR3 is CSALGGGLSVETQYF. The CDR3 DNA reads TGCAGTGCCCTGGGTGGGGGGCTATCTGTAGAGACCCAGTACTTC.

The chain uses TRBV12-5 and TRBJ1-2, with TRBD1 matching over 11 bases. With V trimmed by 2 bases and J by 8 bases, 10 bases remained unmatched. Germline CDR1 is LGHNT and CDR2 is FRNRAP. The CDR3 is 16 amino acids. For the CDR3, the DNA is TGTGCTAGTGGTTTGCCGGACAGGGGGCTTCGGGAAGGCTACACCTTC. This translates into CASGLPDRGLREGYTF.

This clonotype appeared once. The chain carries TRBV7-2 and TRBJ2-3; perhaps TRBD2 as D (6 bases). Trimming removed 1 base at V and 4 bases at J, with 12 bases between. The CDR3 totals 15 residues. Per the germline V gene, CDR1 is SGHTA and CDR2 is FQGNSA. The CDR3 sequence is CASSLVAGYADTQYF. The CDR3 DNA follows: TGTGCCAGCAGCTTAGTGGCGGGATATGCAGATACGCAGTATTTT. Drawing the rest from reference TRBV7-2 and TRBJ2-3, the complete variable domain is GAGVSQSPSNKVTEKGKDVELRCDPISGHTALYWYRQSLGQGLEFLIYFQGNSAPDKSGLPSDRFSAERTGGSVSTLTIQRTQQEDSAVYLCASSLVAGYADTQYFGPGTRLTVL.

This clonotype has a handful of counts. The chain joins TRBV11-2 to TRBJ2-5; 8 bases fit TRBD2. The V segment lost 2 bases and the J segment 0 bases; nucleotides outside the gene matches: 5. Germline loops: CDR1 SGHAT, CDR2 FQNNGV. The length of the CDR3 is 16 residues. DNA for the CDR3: TGTGCCAGCAGCTTATCTGGGCGGGGGGACCAAGAGACCCAGTACTTC. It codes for CASSLSGRGDQETQYF.

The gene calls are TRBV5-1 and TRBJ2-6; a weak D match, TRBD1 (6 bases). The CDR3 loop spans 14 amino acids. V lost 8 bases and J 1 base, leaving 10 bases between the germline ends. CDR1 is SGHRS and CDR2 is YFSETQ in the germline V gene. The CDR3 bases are TGCGCCAGTATGACAGGTTCTGGGGCCAACGTCCTGACTTTC. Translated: CASMTGSGANVLTF.

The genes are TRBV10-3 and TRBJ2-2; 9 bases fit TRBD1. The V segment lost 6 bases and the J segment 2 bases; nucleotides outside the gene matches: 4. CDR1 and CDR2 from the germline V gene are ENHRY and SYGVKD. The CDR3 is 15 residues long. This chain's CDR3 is CAIRWTGANTGELFF. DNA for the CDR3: TGTGCCATCAGGTGGACAGGGGCCAACACCGGGGAGCTGTTTTTT.

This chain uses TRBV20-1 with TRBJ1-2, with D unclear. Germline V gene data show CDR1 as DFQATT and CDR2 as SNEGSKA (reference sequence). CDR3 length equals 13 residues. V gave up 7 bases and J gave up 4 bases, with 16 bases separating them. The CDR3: CSGIKGSFYGYTF. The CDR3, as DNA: TGCAGTGGGATCAAGGGCAGTTTCTATGGCTACACCTTC.

The CDR3 sequence is CASSLTGLRETQYF. As DNA, the CDR3 is TGCGCCAGCAGCCTCACAGGGTTACGAGAGACCCAGTACTTC. This chain joins TRBV5-1 and TRBJ2-5, with D perhaps TRBD1 (6 bases). Germline loops: CDR1 SGHRS, CDR2 YFSETQ. V shed 4 bases and J shed 4 bases, with 14 bases lying between them. This CDR3 is 14 amino acids long.

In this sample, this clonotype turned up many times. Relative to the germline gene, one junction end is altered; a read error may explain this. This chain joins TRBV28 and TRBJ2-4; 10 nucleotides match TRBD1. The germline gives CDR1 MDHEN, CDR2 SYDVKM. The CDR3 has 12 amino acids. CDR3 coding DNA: TGCGCCAGCAGGGACAGGGGAGACATTCAGTACTTC. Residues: CASRDRGDIQYF.